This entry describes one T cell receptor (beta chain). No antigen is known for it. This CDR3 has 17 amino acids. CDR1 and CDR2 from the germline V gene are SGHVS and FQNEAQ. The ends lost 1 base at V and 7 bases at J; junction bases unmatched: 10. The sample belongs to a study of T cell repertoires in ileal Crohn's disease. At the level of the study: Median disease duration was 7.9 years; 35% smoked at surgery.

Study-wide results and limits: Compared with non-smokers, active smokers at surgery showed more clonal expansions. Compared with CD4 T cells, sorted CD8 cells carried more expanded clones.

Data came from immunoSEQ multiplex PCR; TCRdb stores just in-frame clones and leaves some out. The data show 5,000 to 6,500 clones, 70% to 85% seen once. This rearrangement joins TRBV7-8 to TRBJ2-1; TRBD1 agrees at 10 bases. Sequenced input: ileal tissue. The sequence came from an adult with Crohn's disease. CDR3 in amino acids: CASSLVPPGQGLNEQFF. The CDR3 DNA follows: TGTGCCAGCAGCTTAGTCCCACCGGGACAGGGGTTGAATGAGCAGTTCTTC. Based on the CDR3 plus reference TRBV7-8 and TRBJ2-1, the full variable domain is GAGVSQSPRYKVAKRGQDVALRCDPISGHVSLFWYQQALGQGPEFLTYFQNEAQLDKSGLPSDRFFAERPEGSVSTLKIQRTQQEDSAVYLCASSLVPPGQGLNEQFFGPGTRLTVL.